This TCR beta chain was observed in a study of CD8+ T cells in alopecia areata. The germline V and J ends were trimmed by 8 bases and 3 bases, with 10 bases remaining between them. The CDR3 sequence is 13 residues long. The germline V gene has CDR1 MNHNS and CDR2 SASEGT. Treatment described: oral pan-JAK inhibitor, 5-10 mg twice daily. The investigators collected lesional scalp punch biopsies and peripheral blood from alopecia areata patients. The authors extracted RNA and reverse transcribed it into cDNA as the sequencing template. This table comes from immunoSEQ multiplex PCR, and its TCRdb copy is limited to in-frame clones, with some not included. The sample has around 200,000 clones, around 60% seen once; the top ten hold roughly 12%.

This chain uses TRBV6-1 with TRBJ2-2, with D perhaps TRBD1 (5 bases). The source of this sequence is a human donor with alopecia areata. Sequencing was performed on CD8+ T cells sorted from blood, taken at week 24, from a patient treated with tofacitinib. As DNA, the CDR3 is TGTGCCAGCGTTGAAGGGGACACCGGGGAGCTGTTTTTT. It translates to CASVEGDTGELFF.